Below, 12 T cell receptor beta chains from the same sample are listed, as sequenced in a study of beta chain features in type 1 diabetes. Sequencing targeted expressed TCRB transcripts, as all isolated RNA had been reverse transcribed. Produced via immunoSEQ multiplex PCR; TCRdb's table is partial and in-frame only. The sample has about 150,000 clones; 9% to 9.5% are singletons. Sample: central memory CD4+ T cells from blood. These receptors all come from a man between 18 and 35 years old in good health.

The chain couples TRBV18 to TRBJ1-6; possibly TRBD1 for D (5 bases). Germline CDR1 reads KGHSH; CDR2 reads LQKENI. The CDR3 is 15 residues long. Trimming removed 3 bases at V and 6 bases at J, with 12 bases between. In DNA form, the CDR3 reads TGTGCCAGCTCACCCGGAAGAGACAGTAATTCACCCCTCCACTTT. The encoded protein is CASSPGRDSNSPLHF.

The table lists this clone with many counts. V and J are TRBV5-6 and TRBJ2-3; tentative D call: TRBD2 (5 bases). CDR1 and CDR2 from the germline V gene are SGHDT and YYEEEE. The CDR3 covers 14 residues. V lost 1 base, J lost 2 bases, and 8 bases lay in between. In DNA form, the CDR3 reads TGTGCCAGCAGCTTGCCGGGGAACACAGATACGCAGTATTTT. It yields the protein CASSLPGNTDTQYF.

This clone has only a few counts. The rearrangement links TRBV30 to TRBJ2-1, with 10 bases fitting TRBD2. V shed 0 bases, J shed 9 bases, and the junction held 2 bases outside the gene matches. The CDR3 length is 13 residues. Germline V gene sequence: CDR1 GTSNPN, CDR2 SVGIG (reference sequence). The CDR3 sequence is CAWSVQRGGEQFF. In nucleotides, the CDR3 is TGTGCCTGGAGTGTACAGCGGGGGGGTGAGCAGTTCTTC.

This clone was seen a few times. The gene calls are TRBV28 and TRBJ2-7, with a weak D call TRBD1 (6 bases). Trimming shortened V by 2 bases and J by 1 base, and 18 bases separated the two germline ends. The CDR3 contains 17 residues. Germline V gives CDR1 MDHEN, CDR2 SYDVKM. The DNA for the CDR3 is TGTGCCAGCAGTTTACATCCGGGACAAGTACCATCCTACGAGCAGTACTTC. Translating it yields CASSLHPGQVPSYEQYF.

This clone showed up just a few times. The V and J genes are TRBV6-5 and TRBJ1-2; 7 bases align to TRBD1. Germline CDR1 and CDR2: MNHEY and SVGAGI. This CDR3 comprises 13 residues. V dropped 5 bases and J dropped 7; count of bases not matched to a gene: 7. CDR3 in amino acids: CASSPLQGFGYTF. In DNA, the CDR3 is TGTGCCAGCAGTCCCCTACAGGGGTTTGGCTACACCTTC.

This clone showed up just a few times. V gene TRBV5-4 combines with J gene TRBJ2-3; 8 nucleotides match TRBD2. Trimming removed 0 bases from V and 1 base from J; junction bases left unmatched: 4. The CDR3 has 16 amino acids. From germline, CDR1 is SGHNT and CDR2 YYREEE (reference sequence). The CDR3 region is CASSLDPAGGTDTQYF. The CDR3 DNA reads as TGTGCCAGCAGCTTGGATCCAGCGGGAGGCACAGATACGCAGTATTTT.

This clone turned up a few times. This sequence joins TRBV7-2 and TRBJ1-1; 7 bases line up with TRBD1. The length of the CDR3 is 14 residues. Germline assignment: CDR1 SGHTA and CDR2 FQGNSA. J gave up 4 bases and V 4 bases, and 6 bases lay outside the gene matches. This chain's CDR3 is CASSSQGKGTEAFF. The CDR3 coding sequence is TGTGCCAGCAGCTCACAGGGGAAGGGCACTGAAGCTTTCTTT.

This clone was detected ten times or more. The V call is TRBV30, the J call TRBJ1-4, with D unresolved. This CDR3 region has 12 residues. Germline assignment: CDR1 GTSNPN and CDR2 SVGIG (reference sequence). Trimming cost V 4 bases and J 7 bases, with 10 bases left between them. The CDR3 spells CAWTLSGEKLFF. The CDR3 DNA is TGTGCCTGGACCTTGTCGGGTGAAAAACTGTTTTTT.

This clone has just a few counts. Written as DNA, the CDR3 is TGTGCCAGCAGCTTGGGAGGGAACACTGAAGCTTTCTTT. Its translation is CASSLGGNTEAFF. The V and J genes are TRBV5-5 and TRBJ1-1; D unclear. This CDR3 is 13 amino acids long. Germline V gene lookup returns CDR1 SGHKS and CDR2 YYEKEE (reference sequence). Trimming took 0 bases from V and 1 from J, leaving 4 bases between them.

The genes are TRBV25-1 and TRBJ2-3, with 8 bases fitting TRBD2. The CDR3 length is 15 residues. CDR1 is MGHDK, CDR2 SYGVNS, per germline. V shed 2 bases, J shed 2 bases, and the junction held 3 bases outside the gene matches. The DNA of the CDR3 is TGTGCCAGCAGTGAAAGGCGGGGGGACACAGATACGCAGTATTTT. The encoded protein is CASSERRGDTDTQYF. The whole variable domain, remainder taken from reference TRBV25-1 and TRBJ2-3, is EADIYQTPRYLVIGTGKKITLECSQTMGHDKMYWYQQDPGMELHLIHYSYGVNSTEKGDLSSESTVSRIRTEHFPLTLESARPSHTSQYLCASSERRGDTDTQYFGPGTRLTVL.

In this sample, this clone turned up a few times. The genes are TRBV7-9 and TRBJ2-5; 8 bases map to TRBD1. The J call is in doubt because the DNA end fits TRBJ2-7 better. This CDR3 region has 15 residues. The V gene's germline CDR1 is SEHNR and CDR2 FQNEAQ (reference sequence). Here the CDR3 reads CASSPGGAGSYEQYF. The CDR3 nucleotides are TGTGCCAGCAGTCCAGGGGGCGCGGGTTCTTACGAGCAGTACTTC.

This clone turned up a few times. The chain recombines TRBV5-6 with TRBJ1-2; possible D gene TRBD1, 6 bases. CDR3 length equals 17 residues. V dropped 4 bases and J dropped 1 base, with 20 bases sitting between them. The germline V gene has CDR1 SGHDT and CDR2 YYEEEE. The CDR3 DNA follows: TGTGCCAGCAGCGGGGGGGGCCGCCAGCTCTATAACTATGGCTACACCTTC. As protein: CASSGGGRQLYNYGYTF.